One and the same sample provided the 25 T cell receptor beta chains below, sequenced in a study of shared clonotypes between healthy human individuals. Clones were read by immunoSEQ multiplex PCR, and TCRdb kept only the in-frame ones, dropping some. The sample comprises about 1.5 million clones, 95% to 99% of which are singletons, and roughly 0.4% rests with the top ten. Sequenced sample: naive CD4+ T cells sorted from blood. Subset reported: CD45RA+ positively selected. These TCRs come from a young man in good health.

V usage is TRBV7-9 and J usage is TRBJ2-5; D not resolved. Germline V gene lookup returns CDR1 SEHNR and CDR2 FQNEAQ (reference sequence). Trimming took off 6 bases at V and 5 bases at J, with 13 bases between the two ends. CDR3 size: 13 residues. DNA for the CDR3: TGTGCCAGCAGTCCCCCGGGCGAGGAGACCCAGTACTTC. Protein product: CASSPPGEETQYF.

The rearrangement uses TRBV5-4 and TRBJ2-7; perhaps TRBD1 as D (6 bases). The germline gives CDR1 SGHNT, CDR2 YYREEE (reference sequence). The CDR3 runs 13 residues. Trimming pared 9 bases from V and 6 bases from J, leaving 19 bases between. This CDR3 is CATHLQQGTEQYF. The CDR3 DNA follows: TGTGCCACCCACTTGCAACAGGGAACCGAGCAGTACTTC.

This clone showed up just once. The chain has TRBV7-6 and TRBJ2-6; D might be TRBD2 (5 bases). The CDR3 covers 17 residues. The germline V and J ends were trimmed by 0 bases and 0 bases, with 9 bases remaining between them. Germline V gene sequence: CDR1 SGHVS, CDR2 FNYEAQ. CDR3 protein: CASSLARATSGANVLTF. Here the CDR3 DNA reads TGTGCCAGCAGCTTAGCGCGGGCGACCTCTGGGGCCAACGTCCTGACTTTC.

The chain has TRBV4-3 and TRBJ2-7; D might be TRBD2 (6 bases). Germline CDR1 LGHNA, CDR2 YSLEER. There are 14 residues in the CDR3. V gave up 0 bases and J gave up 2 bases, with 8 bases separating them. The CDR3, as DNA: TGCGCCAGCAGCCAAGAGGGACTCCCCTACGAGCAGTACTTC. Translating it yields CASSQEGLPYEQYF.

V and J are TRBV5-8 and TRBJ2-2, with TRBD1 as a possible D gene (6 bases). This CDR3 has 15 residues. With 1 base removed from V and 2 bases from J, the gap between germline ends came to 9 bases. Germline loops: CDR1 SGHTS, CDR2 YDEGEE. DNA for the CDR3: TGTGCCAGCAGCTTGCGAGGGGGAAACACCGGGGAGCTGTTTTTT. Translating it yields CASSLRGGNTGELFF.

This chain connects TRBV11-2 to TRBJ2-6; 8 bases map to TRBD1. The germline gives CDR1 SGHAT, CDR2 FQNNGV. V trimming: 3 bases; J trimming: 0 bases; junction bases outside the gene matches: 10. The CDR3 has 19 amino acids. The CDR3 DNA reads TGTGCCAGCAGCTTCATAACGACAGGGGTCCACTCTGGGGCCAACGTCCTGACTTTC. It yields the protein CASSFITTGVHSGANVLTF.

V usage is TRBV9 and J usage is TRBJ1-3; D is unclear. CDR1 is SGDLS and CDR2 is YYNGEE in the germline V gene. V dropped 0 bases and J dropped 7 bases, with 8 bases sitting between them. This CDR3 is built from 13 residues. The CDR3 region has the DNA TGTGCCAGCAGCGTAGACCTAGCCAACACCATATATTTT. It specifies CASSVDLANTIYF.

The V gene is TRBV11-2, the J gene TRBJ2-7, with D possibly being TRBD1 or TRBD2 (5 bases each). The CDR3 runs 13 residues. Germline-derived CDR1 and CDR2 are SGHAT and FQNNGV. V lost 8 bases and J 3 bases, leaving 14 bases between the germline ends. Written as DNA, the CDR3 is TGTGCCAGCCGTCGGGGCAGGGACTACGAGCAGTACTTC. Protein: CASRRGRDYEQYF.

V usage is TRBV28 and J usage is TRBJ1-5, with 12 bases fitting TRBD1. Germline V lookup: CDR1 MDHEN, CDR2 SYDVKM. Trimming removed 7 bases from V and 3 bases from J; junction bases left unmatched: 13. There are 18 residues in the CDR3. In nucleotides, the CDR3 is TGTGCCAGCAACGCTCATACCGGGACAGGGGGCTTCAATCAGCCCCAGCATTTT. This gives the protein CASNAHTGTGGFNQPQHF.

V usage is TRBV6-1 and J usage is TRBJ2-7; tentatively, D is TRBD2 (6 bases). Germline V gene lookup returns CDR1 MNHNS and CDR2 SASEGT. The CDR3 loop spans 13 amino acids. V was trimmed by 3 bases and J by 11 bases, leaving 17 bases between them. The CDR3 reads CASSELGLLKEYF. DNA of the CDR3: TGTGCCAGCAGTGAGTTGGGACTCCTCAAGGAGTACTTC.

With regard to this clone: Additional DNA sequences in this sample encode the identical CDR3. This chain connects TRBV5-1 to TRBJ2-1; the match to TRBD2 covers 9 bases. Germline trimming cut 4 bases from V and 5 bases from J; bases unmatched to any gene: 4. The CDR3 is 14 residues long. Germline V gene lookup returns CDR1 SGHRS and CDR2 YFSETQ. The CDR3 sequence: CASSPGLADNEQFF. For the CDR3, the DNA is TGCGCCAGCAGCCCGGGACTAGCAGACAATGAGCAGTTCTTC.

The rearrangement joins TRBV10-3 to TRBJ2-5; 10 bases match TRBD1. Germline-derived CDR1 and CDR2 are ENHRY and SYGVKD. CDR3 size: 14 residues. Trimming removed 4 bases from V and 3 bases from J; junction bases left unmatched: 2. CDR3 bases: TGTGCCATCAGTGTAGGGACAGGGGAAGAGACCCAGTACTTC. This encodes CAISVGTGEETQYF.

The chain carries TRBV5-1 and TRBJ1-2; 7 bases fit TRBD1. Per germline, CDR1 SGHRS and CDR2 YFSETQ. This CDR3 is 12 amino acids long. V was pared by 3 bases and J by 6 bases, with 2 bases of the junction left unmatched. This CDR3 reads CASSYTGDGYTF. In DNA, the CDR3 is TGCGCCAGCAGCTATACAGGGGATGGCTACACCTTC.

The V call is TRBV7-9, the J call TRBJ2-1; maybe TRBD1 (6 bases). Deletions cut 5 bases from V and 5 bases from J, with 13 bases between. This CDR3 is built from 14 residues. From germline, CDR1 is SEHNR and CDR2 FQNEAQ (reference sequence). The CDR3: CASSPGTHDNEQFF. As DNA, the CDR3 is TGTGCCAGCAGCCCCGGGACACACGACAATGAGCAGTTCTTC.

A note on this clone: The sample contains more than one DNA sequence encoding this CDR3. The chain has TRBV18 and TRBJ2-3; no firm D call. The CDR3 sequence is 13 residues long. Trimming pared 2 bases from V and 0 bases from J, leaving 3 bases between. In germline, CDR1 is KGHSH, CDR2 LQKENI. The CDR3 protein is CASSPESTDTQYF. CDR3 coding DNA: TGTGCCAGCTCACCAGAGAGCACAGATACGCAGTATTTT.

The chain couples TRBV6-9 to TRBJ1-5, with D hard to call. Germline V gene data show CDR1 as MNHGY and CDR2 as SVAAGI. V lost 8 bases to trimming and J lost 16 bases, with 18 bases between them. This CDR3 has 11 residues. The CDR3: CASGLYTPSHF. CDR3 DNA sequence: TGTGCCAGCGGTTTGTACACCCCTAGTCATTTT.

The chain is built from TRBV6-5 and TRBJ1-3; the D is unclear. Germline CDR1 is MNHEY and CDR2 is SVGAGI. The CDR3 runs 15 residues. Trimming took off 1 base at V and 3 bases at J, with 10 bases between the two ends. This CDR3 reads CASSYLPLYGNTIYF. CDR3 DNA: TGTGCCAGCAGTTACTTGCCCCTGTATGGAAACACCATATATTTT.

This chain links TRBV6-1 with TRBJ2-5; 7 bases fit TRBD1. The CDR3 is made up of 16 amino acids. Germline CDR1 is MNHNS and CDR2 is SASEGT. J gave up 5 bases and V 3 bases, and 12 bases lay outside the gene matches. The CDR3 region has the DNA TGTGCCAGCAGTGACCCGACAGGGAAAGGCCGGGAGACCCAGTACTTC. The encoded protein is CASSDPTGKGRETQYF.

This clone was detected once. The chain employs TRBV14 and TRBJ1-1; D is uncertain. V was clipped by 5 bases and J by 2 bases, with 9 bases between them. CDR3 length equals 13 residues. Germline V gene data show CDR1 as SGHDN and CDR2 as FVKESK. The CDR3 is CASSYRGNTEAFF. The CDR3 region has the DNA TGTGCCAGCAGCTACCGGGGTAACACTGAAGCTTTCTTT.

The genes are TRBV7-6 and TRBJ2-3, with D uncertain. The CDR3 is 14 amino acids. The germline CDR1 and CDR2 sequences are SGHVS and FNYEAQ. V was trimmed by 1 base and J by 5 bases, leaving 10 bases between them. In DNA form, the CDR3 reads TGTGCCAGCAGCTTAGTCGGGTATGGAGATACGCAGTATTTT. Its translation is CASSLVGYGDTQYF.

The V call is TRBV5-1, the J call TRBJ2-5; no definite D call. V dropped 5 bases and J dropped 3 bases, with 11 bases sitting between them. This CDR3 has 13 residues. Germline lookup yields CDR1 SGHRS and CDR2 YFSETQ. The CDR3 is CASRGYPEETQYF. CDR3 nucleotide sequence: TGCGCCAGCAGGGGGTATCCCGAAGAGACCCAGTACTTC.

This chain connects TRBV7-2 to TRBJ2-3; D is unresolved. Germline V lookup: CDR1 SGHTA, CDR2 FQGNSA. Trimming removed 5 bases at V and 8 bases at J, with 11 bases between. The CDR3 is 12 amino acids. CDR3: CASSPPDGTQYF. CDR3 sequence (DNA): TGTGCCAGCAGCCCCCCCGATGGTACGCAGTATTTT.

The V call is TRBV5-1, the J call TRBJ2-5; 10 nucleotides match TRBD1. The V gene's germline CDR1 is SGHRS and CDR2 YFSETQ. V lost 5 bases to trimming and J lost 1 base; unmatched junction nucleotides: 26. CDR3 length equals 22 residues. In DNA, the CDR3 is TGCGCCAGCAGTCGCGCCGGGACAGGGGTGCGAGTCCCGACACCTAGCCAAGAGACCCAGTACTTC. Protein: CASSRAGTGVRVPTPSQETQYF.

The chain has TRBV5-4 and TRBJ2-3; D unresolved. Germline V gene lookup returns CDR1 SGHNT and CDR2 YYREEE (reference sequence). This CDR3 has 14 residues. V was cut by 2 bases and J by 4 bases, with 11 bases left in between. CDR3 sequence (DNA): TGTGCCAGCAGCTTTCGCGGAAGACCAGATACGCAGTATTTT. Its protein is CASSFRGRPDTQYF.

The V and J genes are TRBV19 and TRBJ1-5; D gene uncertain. CDR3 length: 15 amino acids. Trimming cost V 3 bases and J 7 bases, with 16 bases left between them. CDR1 and CDR2 from the germline V gene are LNHDA and SQIVND (reference sequence). CDR3 sequence: CASSILVAGSQPQHF. The CDR3 coding sequence is TGTGCCAGTAGTATTCTTGTAGCAGGTTCCCAGCCCCAGCATTTT.